Sequencing of this T cell receptor (beta chain) was carried out in a study of shared clonotypes between healthy human individuals. General study points: Sequencing depth was expected to influence donor clonotype sharing.

Points on this clone: Its antigen is currently unknown.

This CDR3 is built from 16 residues. Trimming took off 0 bases at V and 6 bases at J, with 17 bases between the two ends. Germline V gene data show CDR1 as SGHRS and CDR2 as YFSETQ. Libraries were prepared by immunoSEQ multiplex PCR; TCRdb keeps only in-frame clonotypes and omits some of them. The sample records approximately 1.4 million clones, 95% to 99% being singletons. Material for sequencing was naive CD4+ T cells sorted from blood. Subset indicated: CD45RA+ positively selected. J is TRBJ2-3 and V is TRBV5-1; TRBD2 is a possible D gene (6 bases). The sequence derives from a man aged 25-45 years in good health. The CDR3: CASSLGHAQGTDTQYF. CDR3 bases: TGCGCCAGCAGCTTGGGACACGCACAAGGGACTGATACGCAGTATTTT. The entire variable domain, with the rest obtained from reference TRBV5-1 and TRBJ2-3, is as follows: KAGVTQTPRYLIKTRGQQVTLSCSPISGHRSVSWYQQTPGQGLQFLFEYFSETQRNKGNFPGRFSGRQFSNSRSEMNVSTLELGDSALYLCASSLGHAQGTDTQYFGPGTRLTVL.